This T cell receptor beta chain is from a study of blood T cell repertoires in COVID-19 (dated by TCRdb to 2018 to 2021). In the study overall: The collaborator samples originated in the United States, Italy and Spain and spanned the acute and convalescent phases of COVID-19. Where available, HLA class I and class II types were taken from metadata supplied by the sample provider and were not determined by assay-based typing. A de-identified subject ID, COVID-19 status, age in years and sex were almost always included in the sample metadata. The dataset comprised deeply sampled blood TCRbeta repertoires from subjects exposed to, actively infected with, or recovered from COVID-19. The repertoires were made available in a free public database intended to serve as a resource for research on the immune response to SARS-CoV-2. The samples were drawn from two sources: the first 160 participants of the ongoing ImmuneRACE study, and 1,200 or so subjects contributed by 6 global collaborators. The prospective study material was composed of cDNA or gDNA derived from T cells, B-cell-depleted T cells, or PBMCs. General study outcomes and caveats: The amount of clinical and demographic metadata varied by source and participant and was provided uncurated.

CDR1 and CDR2, looked up from the germline V gene, are SGHRS and YFSETQ. The CDR3 contains 14 residues, cysteine and phenylalanine counted. The retained sequence is limited to the CDR3, 42 bases, with the frame set at the first base. V loses 5 bases, J loses 4 bases, and the germline ends lie 13 bases apart. The immunoSEQ Assay, a bias-controlled multiplex PCR, was used to amplify TCRbeta CDR3 regions from genomic DNA. The authors processed their data as follows. The number of nucleated cells in each sample was estimated from the amplification of reference gene primers within the assay. To quantify the absolute abundance of each unique TCRbeta CDR3 rearrangement, sequence reads were collapsed and filtered. Productive Simpson clonality was computed per sample as the square root of Simpson's diversity index over productive rearrangements. In its TCRdb copy, this immuneACCESS table keeps in-frame sequences only and misses some clones. Where compared with another copy, unresolved V genes explain less than half of these, and the others have no known cause. V and J calls and clone size come straight from that table; D and trimming were deduced from the DNA. This sample has 150,000 to 200,000 clones in its table, and about 80% of those were observed once. About 7.2% of the sample rests with the top ten.

Concerning this clone itself: Its antigen remains unidentified. No base quality information exists; no much larger clone differs at one position.

Collaborating institutions collected whole blood in K2EDTA tubes following their own protocols. Collaborator samples were shipped for TCRbeta analysis as frozen whole blood, isolated PBMCs, or DNA extracted from either sample type. The sequence is built from TRBV5-1 and TRBJ1-5; the D gene is possibly TRBD1, with 6 bases matching. What was sequenced was peripheral blood. This receptor was obtained from a man aged 55 to 69 with acute or convalescent COVID-19. The CDR3 region has the sequence CASSPGQSNQPQHF. The DNA sequence is as follows: TGCGCCAGCAGTCCCGGACAGAGTAATCAGCCCCAGCATTTT. The variable domain in full, with residues beyond the CDR3 obtained from the reference TRBV5-1 and TRBJ1-5 genes, is KAGVTQTPRYLIKTRGQQVTLSCSPISGHRSVSWYQQTPGQGLQFLFEYFSETQRNKGNFPGRFSGRQFSNSRSEMNVSTLELGDSALYLCASSPGQSNQPQHFGDGTRLSIL.